The 4 T cell receptor beta chains presented below share a single source sample, sequenced in a study of cytomegalovirus exposure and HLA in healthy donors (dated by TCRdb to about 2017). Receptor libraries were prepared by the immunoSEQ multiplex PCR assay. For the multiplex PCR, a mixture combining 60 forward primers for TCR Vbeta segments and 13 reverse primers for TCR Jbeta segments was used. TCRdb provides this immuneACCESS table in a form limited to in-frame rearrangements. Some clones are lacking; in checked studies, under half of them reflect an unresolved V gene, and why the rest are absent is not known. The sample table shows 99,000 or so clones, and approximately 76% are seen once. The ten largest clones take up approximately 5.3% of the sample. What was sequenced was PBMCs. The receptors come from a woman between 18 and 29 years old in good health and CMV-seropositive.

This chain joins TRBV19 and TRBJ2-1; the D is unclear. V lost 4 bases, J lost 0 bases, and 13 bases lay in between. The CDR3 consists of 16 residues. Germline V gene sequence: CDR1 LNHDA, CDR2 SQIVND (reference sequence). As DNA, the CDR3 is TGTGCCAGTAGTACACCAACCTTCGGCTCCTACAATGAGCAGTTCTTC. This gives the protein CASSTPTFGSYNEQFF.

This clone appeared a single time. This chain connects TRBV9 to TRBJ2-1; 11 bases are shared with TRBD2. V shed 3 bases, J shed 7 bases, and the junction held 6 bases outside the gene matches. The CDR3 has 15 amino acids. Per the germline V gene, CDR1 is SGDLS and CDR2 is YYNGEE. This chain's CDR3 is CASSGLAGNGNEQFF. The CDR3 DNA follows: TGTGCCAGCAGCGGACTAGCGGGAAATGGAAATGAGCAGTTCTTC.

The gene calls are TRBV2 and TRBJ1-5, with 9 bases matching TRBD1. CDR3 length: 15 amino acids. Unmatched junction bases numbered 3, after V lost 4 bases and J lost 2 bases. Germline V gene data show CDR1 as SNHLY and CDR2 as FYNNEI. In DNA, the CDR3 is TGTGCCAGCAGTGGGGACAGGGAGGGCAATCAGCCCCAGCATTTT. It yields the protein CASSGDREGNQPQHF.

The V and J genes are TRBV27 and TRBJ1-5; the D gene is possibly TRBD1 (6 bases). The V and J ends lost 5 bases and 0 bases respectively, with 14 bases between them. Per germline, CDR1 MNHEY and CDR2 SMNVEV (reference sequence). The CDR3 covers 16 residues. The CDR3 DNA sequence: TGTGCCAGCAGTCCACAGGACAGCTATAGCAATCAGCCCCAGCATTTT. Residues: CASSPQDSYSNQPQHF.